Below, 26 T cell receptor beta chains from the same sample are listed, as sequenced in a study of T cells in Graves' hyperthyroidism and ophthalmopathy. RNA transcripts provided the source from which TCR beta CDR3 regions were amplified. Initially, a first-round RT-PCR of the TCR CDR3 employed the HTBI primer set. Each CDR3 protein gets one entry after TCRdb re-called the multiplex PCR reads with MiXCR. The table has approximately 430,000 distinct CDR3 sequences, 15% to 18% seen once. Sequencing used blood. These receptors all stem from a woman younger than 35 with Graves' hyperthyroidism.

There are many counts of this clonotype. J is TRBJ2-5 and V is TRBV3-1; 13 positions agree with TRBD2. Unmatched junction bases numbered 15, after V lost 4 bases and J lost 4 bases. Germline loops: CDR1 LGHDT, CDR2 YNNKEL (reference sequence). The CDR3 has 19 residues. This CDR3 is CASSPSFIPGLAGSETQYF. CDR3 sequence (DNA): TGTGCCAGCAGCCCCTCCTTTATTCCGGGACTAGCGGGGTCAGAGACCCAGTACTTC.

In this sample, this clonotype turned up many times. This rearrangement joins TRBV28 to TRBJ2-7; no firm D call. Trimming shortened V by 2 bases and J by 0 bases, and 11 bases separated the two germline ends. The CDR3 loop spans 15 amino acids. CDR1 MDHEN and CDR2 SYDVKM come from the germline V gene. CDR3 nucleotides: TGTGCCAGCAGTTTAATCCAGGCGAGCTCCTACGAGCAGTACTTC. Translated, it gives CASSLIQASSYEQYF.

The sample holds many counts of this clonotype. The chain has TRBV12-5 and TRBJ1-1; D gene uncertain. The V gene's germline CDR1 is LGHNT and CDR2 FRNRAP. The CDR3 runs 14 residues. Trimming took 2 bases from V and 5 from J, leaving 12 bases between them. The CDR3 DNA follows: TGTGCTAGTGGTTTGCCTCCCACTGGTACTGAAGCTTTCTTT. Translated: CASGLPPTGTEAFF.

This clonotype occurred many times. This rearrangement joins TRBV24-1 to TRBJ2-1, with 7 bases matching TRBD2. Looked up from germline, CDR1 is KGHDR and CDR2 is SFDVKD. V shed 5 bases and J 5 bases; nucleotides not matched to a gene: 5. This CDR3 contains 14 residues. The CDR3 reads CATSVGGRNNEQFF. The DNA for the CDR3 is TGTGCCACCAGTGTTGGCGGGAGAAACAATGAGCAGTTCTTC.

The table lists this clonotype with many counts. The chain has TRBV6-2 or TRBV6-3 and TRBJ2-5, with D hard to call. Trimming took 6 bases from V and 5 from J, leaving 16 bases between them. The CDR3 covers 14 residues. Germline CDR1 is MNHEY and CDR2 is SVGEGT. The CDR3 coding sequence is TGTGCCAGCAGAAGTGCTAGTCCTGCGGAGACCCAGTACTTC. Amino acids: CASRSASPAETQYF.

This clonotype was picked up many times. The chain is built from TRBV12-5 and TRBJ1-5; 7 nucleotides line up with TRBD1. Germline loops: CDR1 LGHNT, CDR2 FRNRAP. V shed 8 bases, J shed 5 bases, and the junction held 15 bases outside the gene matches. The length of the CDR3 is 16 residues. As DNA, the CDR3 is TGTGCTAGTCGGGCCCAGGGGGAGAGATCGGATCAGCCCCAGCATTTT. The encoded protein is CASRAQGERSDQPQHF.

Notes on this clonotype: A single base separates this from a much larger clone, so it may be a read error. This chain links TRBV6-5 with TRBJ1-2; D ambiguous. Trimming took 2 bases from V and 4 from J, leaving 8 bases between them. The germline V gene has CDR1 MNHEY and CDR2 SVGAGI. The CDR3 runs to 13 residues. The CDR3 DNA reads TGTGCCAGCAGTTACGATGGGAGCTATGGCTACACCTTC. Translated: CASSYDGSYGYTF.

As to this clonotype: This clone may be a read error of a much larger clone one base away. The chain employs TRBV7-9 and TRBJ2-1; TRBD2 aligns across 7 bases. In germline, CDR1 is SEHNR, CDR2 FQNEAQ (reference sequence). The CDR3 contains 15 residues. As DNA, the CDR3 is TGTGCCAGCAGCTCCAGTAGCGGGCCCTACAGTGAGCAGTTCTTC. As protein: CASSSSSGPYSEQFF.

This clonotype was seen ten or more times. The V gene is TRBV19, the J gene TRBJ1-6; possibly TRBD1 for D (5 bases). V was clipped by 6 bases and J by 4 bases, with 16 bases between them. The CDR3 is made up of 16 amino acids. Germline V gives CDR1 LNHDA, CDR2 SQIVND (reference sequence). CDR3 sequence reads: CASRTEGSRYNSPLHF. CDR3 coding DNA: TGTGCCAGTAGGACGGAGGGGTCCCGGTATAATTCACCCCTCCACTTT. Filled out from reference TRBV19 and TRBJ1-6, the complete variable domain reads DGGITQSPKYLFRKEGQNVTLSCEQNLNHDAMYWYRQDPGQGLRLIYYSQIVNDFQKGDIAEGYSVSREKKESFPLTVTSAQKNPTAFYLCASRTEGSRYNSPLHFGNGTRLTVT.

The rearrangement uses TRBV7-9 and TRBJ1-4, with D possibly being TRBD1 (5 bases). The CDR3 runs 16 residues. Trimming took off 4 bases at V and 6 bases at J, with 18 bases between the two ends. Per germline, CDR1 SEHNR and CDR2 FQNEAQ (reference sequence). The CDR3 DNA sequence: TGTGCCAGCAGCTCTACGCCCGGGACTGGGGATGAAAAACTGTTTTTT. Translating gives CASSSTPGTGDEKLFF. The full variable domain, with the rest looked up from reference TRBV7-9 and TRBJ1-4, is DTGVSQNPRHKITKRGQNVTFRCDPISEHNRLYWYRQTLGQGPEFLTYFQNEAQLEKSRLLSDRFSAERPKGSFSTLEIQRTEQGDSAMYLCASSSTPGTGDEKLFFGSGTQLSVL.

This clonotype was observed many times. The chain couples TRBV2 to TRBJ2-7; TRBD1 agrees at 10 bases. The CDR3 length is 15 residues. V trimming: 8 bases; J trimming: 1 base; junction bases outside the gene matches: 8. CDR1 is SNHLY and CDR2 is FYNNEI in the germline V gene. In DNA, the CDR3 is TGTGCCAGCGTCGCCGGGACAGGGGTTTCCTACGAGCAGTACTTC. The encoded protein is CASVAGTGVSYEQYF.

The rearrangement joins TRBV27 to TRBJ2-3, with 13 bases identical to TRBD2. J lost 5 bases, V lost 3 bases, and 8 bases had no gene match. The CDR3 length is 17 residues. Germline CDR1 and CDR2: MNHEY and SMNVEV (reference sequence). DNA for the CDR3: TGTGCCAGCAGTTTGAGCAGGACTAGCGGGAGTGGAGATACGCAGTATTTT. Its translation is CASSLSRTSGSGDTQYF.

This clonotype was found many times. The chain couples TRBV6-1 to TRBJ2-7; 10 nucleotides match TRBD2. With 5 bases clipped from V and 3 bases from J, the junction kept 10 bases outside the gene matches. Germline V gene sequence: CDR1 MNHNS, CDR2 SASEGT. This CDR3 has 16 amino acids. DNA for the CDR3: TGTGCCAGCAGTACCTGGACTAGCGGCCGAATCTACGAGCAGTACTTC. Amino acids: CASSTWTSGRIYEQYF.

This clonotype appeared many times. The chain links TRBV5-1 to TRBJ2-7; 8 nucleotides match TRBD1. Trimming took 3 bases from V and 3 from J; bases not matched to a gene: 5. CDR3 size: 14 residues. CDR1 and CDR2 (germline): SGHRS, YFSETQ. The CDR3 spells CASSSGGLSYEQYF. The CDR3 region has the DNA TGCGCCAGCAGCTCAGGGGGCTTGAGCTACGAGCAGTACTTC.

V gene TRBV5-1 combines with J gene TRBJ2-7, with D uncertain. The germline V gene encodes CDR1 SGHRS and CDR2 YFSETQ. The CDR3 length is 14 residues. The V end was cut by 4 bases, the J end by 0 bases, with 11 bases between. DNA of the CDR3: TGCGCCAGCAGCCTCTACTTCGGCTCCTACGAGCAGTACTTC. It is translated as CASSLYFGSYEQYF.

This clonotype has a handful of counts. The gene calls are TRBV5-1 and TRBJ2-5; tentative D call: TRBD2 (6 bases). The CDR3 extends over 15 amino acids. CDR1 SGHRS and CDR2 YFSETQ come from the germline V gene. The germline V and J ends were trimmed by 4 bases and 1 base, with 14 bases remaining between them. In DNA form, the CDR3 reads TGCGCCAGCAGCGCCGCCCAGGGACTCCAAGAGACCCAGTACTTC. It encodes CASSAAQGLQETQYF.

This chain connects TRBV6-1 to TRBJ2-4; 8 positions match TRBD1. With 2 bases clipped from V and 6 bases from J, the junction kept 3 bases outside the gene matches. This CDR3 region has 14 residues. CDR1 is MNHNS, CDR2 SASEGT, per germline. CDR3 loop: CASSEQTGGNIQYF. The CDR3, as DNA: TGTGCCAGCAGTGAACAAACAGGGGGAAACATTCAGTACTTC.

The rearrangement uses TRBV5-6 and TRBJ2-7, with D uncertain. The CDR3 extends over 15 amino acids. Germline CDR1 is SGHDT and CDR2 is YYEEEE. V shed 1 base and J shed 4 bases, with 15 bases lying between them. The CDR3 here is CASSLLGAQDYEQYF. CDR3 nucleotide sequence: TGTGCCAGCAGCTTGTTGGGCGCCCAAGATTACGAGCAGTACTTC.

The sample holds many counts of this clonotype. The J gene is TRBJ1-5, the V gene TRBV20-1; tentative D call: TRBD1 (5 bases). This CDR3 region has 13 residues. Looked up from germline, CDR1 is DFQATT and CDR2 is SNEGSKA (reference sequence). V lost 6 bases and J 4 bases, leaving 13 bases between the germline ends. The chain's CDR3 is CSAPPGPNQPQHF. As DNA, the CDR3 is TGCAGTGCCCCCCCGGGGCCTAATCAGCCCCAGCATTTT.

This clonotype was picked up many times. The J gene is TRBJ2-6, the V gene TRBV5-1; D remains ambiguous. The CDR3 covers 16 residues. Trimming took 0 bases from V and 0 from J, leaving 7 bases between them. Germline V gene lookup returns CDR1 SGHRS and CDR2 YFSETQ. CDR3 in amino acids: CASSLVRFSGANVLTF. The DNA for the CDR3 is TGCGCCAGCAGCTTGGTCCGGTTCTCTGGGGCCAACGTCCTGACTTTC.

In its sample, this clonotype was seen many times. The V call is TRBV20-1, the J call TRBJ2-7; 8 bases match TRBD2. Looked up from germline, CDR1 is DFQATT and CDR2 is SNEGSKA (reference sequence). Germline trimming cut 3 bases from V and 2 bases from J; bases unmatched to any gene: 6. The CDR3 loop spans 14 amino acids. The DNA for the CDR3 is TGCAGTGCTAGCGGACTAGCTTTAGCCTACGAGCAGTACTTC. Amino acid sequence: CSASGLALAYEQYF.

This clonotype has ten or more counts. This chain links TRBV27 with TRBJ1-1; tentative D call: TRBD1 (6 bases). Between the trimmed V and J ends, which lost 2 bases and 7 bases, there was a span of 11 bases. The germline V gene has CDR1 MNHEY and CDR2 SMNVEV (reference sequence). This CDR3 is built from 13 residues. The DNA of the CDR3 is TGTGCCAGCAGTTTAAATCCGACAGGTGAAGCTTTCTTT. Translated: CASSLNPTGEAFF.

This clonotype has at least ten counts. The chain employs TRBV12-3 or TRBV12-4 and TRBJ2-3; 8 bases agree with TRBD2. The CDR3 covers 15 residues. V gave up 6 bases and J gave up 2 bases; unmatched junction bases: 7. CDR3 in amino acids: CASRALAEPTDTQYF. The CDR3 region has the DNA TGTGCCAGCAGAGCACTAGCGGAGCCCACAGATACGCAGTATTTT.

This clonotype was recorded many times. The chain combines TRBV10-3 with TRBJ1-2; D gene unclear. The CDR3 totals 12 residues. Looked up from germline, CDR1 is ENHRY and CDR2 is SYGVKD. V lost 0 bases, J lost 7 bases, and 6 bases lay in between. CDR3 loop: CAISESSAGYTF. The CDR3 DNA sequence: TGTGCCATCAGTGAGTCGAGTGCTGGCTACACCTTC.

This clonotype was counted many times. The rearrangement links TRBV6-1 to TRBJ1-2; D may be TRBD1 (5 bases). Trimming pared 7 bases from V and 6 bases from J, leaving 15 bases between. The germline gives CDR1 MNHNS, CDR2 SASEGT. The CDR3 loop spans 13 amino acids. DNA for the CDR3: TGTGCCAGCAAACGGGACGCTATAAATGGCTACACCTTC. Protein: CASKRDAINGYTF.

This clonotype was seen only a few times. The CDR3 protein is CASSLEAPASTDTQYF. CDR3 in DNA: TGCGCCAGCAGCCTCGAGGCACCAGCGAGTACAGATACGCAGTATTTT. The V gene is TRBV4-1, the J gene TRBJ2-3; no definite D call. The CDR3 consists of 16 residues. V was shortened by 4 bases and J by 3 bases, with 17 bases between the two germline ends. Looked up from germline, CDR1 is MGHRA and CDR2 is YSYEKL.